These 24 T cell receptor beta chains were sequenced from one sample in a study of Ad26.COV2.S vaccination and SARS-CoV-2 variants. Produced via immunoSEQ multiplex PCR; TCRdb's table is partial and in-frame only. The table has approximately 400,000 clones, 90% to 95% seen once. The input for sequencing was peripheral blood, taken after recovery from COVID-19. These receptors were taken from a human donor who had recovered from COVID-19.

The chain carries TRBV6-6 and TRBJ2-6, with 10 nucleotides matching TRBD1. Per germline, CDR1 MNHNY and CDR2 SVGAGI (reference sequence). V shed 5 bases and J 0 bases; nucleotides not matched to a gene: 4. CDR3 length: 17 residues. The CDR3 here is CASSRTGGLSGANVLTF. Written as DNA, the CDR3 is TGTGCCAGCAGTCGGACAGGGGGGCTCTCTGGGGCCAACGTCCTGACTTTC.

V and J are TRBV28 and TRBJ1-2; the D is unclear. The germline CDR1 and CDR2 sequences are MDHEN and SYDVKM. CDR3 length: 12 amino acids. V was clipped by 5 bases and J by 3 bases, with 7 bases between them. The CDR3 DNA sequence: TGTGCCAGCAGTCCCTCTGACTATGGCTACACCTTC. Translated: CASSPSDYGYTF.

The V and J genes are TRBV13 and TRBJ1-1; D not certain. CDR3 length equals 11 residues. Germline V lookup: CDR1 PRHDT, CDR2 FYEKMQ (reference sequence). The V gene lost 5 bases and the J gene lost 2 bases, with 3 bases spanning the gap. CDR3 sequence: CASSLNTEAFF. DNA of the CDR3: TGTGCCAGCAGCCTTAACACTGAAGCTTTCTTT.

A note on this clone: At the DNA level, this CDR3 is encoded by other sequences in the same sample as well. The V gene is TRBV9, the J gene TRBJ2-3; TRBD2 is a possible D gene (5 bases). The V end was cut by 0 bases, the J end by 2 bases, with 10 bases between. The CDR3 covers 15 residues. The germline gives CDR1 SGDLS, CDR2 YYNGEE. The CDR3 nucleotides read TGTGCCAGCAGCGTAGCAGCCCGGGACACAGATACGCAGTATTTT. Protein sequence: CASSVAARDTDTQYF.

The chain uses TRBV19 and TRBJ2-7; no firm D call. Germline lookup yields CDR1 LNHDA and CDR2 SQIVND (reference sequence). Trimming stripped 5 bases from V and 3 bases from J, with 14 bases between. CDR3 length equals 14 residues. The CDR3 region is CASSLNSRNYEQYF. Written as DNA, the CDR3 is TGTGCCAGTAGTCTTAACAGTCGGAACTACGAGCAGTACTTC. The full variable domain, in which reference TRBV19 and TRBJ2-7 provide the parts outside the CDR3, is DGGITQSPKYLFRKEGQNVTLSCEQNLNHDAMYWYRQDPGQGLRLIYYSQIVNDFQKGDIAEGYSVSREKKESFPLTVTSAQKNPTAFYLCASSLNSRNYEQYFGPGTRLTVT.

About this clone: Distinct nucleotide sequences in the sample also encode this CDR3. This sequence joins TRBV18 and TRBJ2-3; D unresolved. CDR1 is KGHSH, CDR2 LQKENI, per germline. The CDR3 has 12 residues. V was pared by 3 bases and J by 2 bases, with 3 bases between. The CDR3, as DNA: TGTGCCAGCTCACCCTCCACAGATACGCAGTATTTT. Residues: CASSPSTDTQYF.

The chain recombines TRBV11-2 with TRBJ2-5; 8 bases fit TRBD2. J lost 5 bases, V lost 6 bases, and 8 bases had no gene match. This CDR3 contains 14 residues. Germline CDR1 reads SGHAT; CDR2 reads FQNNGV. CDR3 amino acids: CASSSPGLGETQYF. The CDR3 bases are TGTGCCAGCAGTTCTCCGGGACTAGGGGAGACCCAGTACTTC.

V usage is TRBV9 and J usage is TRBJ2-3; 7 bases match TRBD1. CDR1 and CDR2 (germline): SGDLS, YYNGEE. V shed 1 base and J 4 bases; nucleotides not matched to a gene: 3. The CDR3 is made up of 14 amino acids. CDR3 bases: TGTGCCAGCAGCGTATTCCAGGGGGCAGATACGCAGTATTTT. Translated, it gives CASSVFQGADTQYF. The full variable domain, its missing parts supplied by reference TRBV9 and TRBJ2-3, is DSGVTQTPKHLITATGQRVTLRCSPRSGDLSVYWYQQSLDQGLQFLIQYYNGEERAKGNILERFSAQQFPDLHSELNLSSLELGDSALYFCASSVFQGADTQYFGPGTRLTVL.

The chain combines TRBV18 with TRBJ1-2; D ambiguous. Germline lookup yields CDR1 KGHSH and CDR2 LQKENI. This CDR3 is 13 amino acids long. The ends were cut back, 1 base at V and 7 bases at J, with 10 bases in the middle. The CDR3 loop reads CASSPQDRGGYTF. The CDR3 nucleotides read TGTGCCAGCTCACCACAGGACCGCGGTGGCTACACCTTC.

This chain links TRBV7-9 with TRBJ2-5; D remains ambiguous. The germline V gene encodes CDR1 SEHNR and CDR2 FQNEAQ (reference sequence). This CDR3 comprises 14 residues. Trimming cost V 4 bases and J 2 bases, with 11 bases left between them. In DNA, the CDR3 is TGTGCCAGCAGCTCCGACGCATATCAAGAGACCCAGTACTTC. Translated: CASSSDAYQETQYF.

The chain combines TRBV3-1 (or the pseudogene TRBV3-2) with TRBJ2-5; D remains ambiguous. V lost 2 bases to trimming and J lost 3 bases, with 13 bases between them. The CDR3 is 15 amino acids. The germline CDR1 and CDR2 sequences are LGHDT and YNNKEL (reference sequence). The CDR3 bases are TGTGCCAGCAGCCAACGTCTACAGAAGGAAGAGACCCAGTACTTC. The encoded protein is CASSQRLQKEETQYF.

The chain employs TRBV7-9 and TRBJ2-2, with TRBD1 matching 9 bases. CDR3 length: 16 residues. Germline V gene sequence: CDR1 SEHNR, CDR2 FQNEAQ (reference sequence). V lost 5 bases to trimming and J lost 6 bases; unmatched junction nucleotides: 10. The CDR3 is CASSPRTGADAGELFF. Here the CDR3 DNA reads TGTGCCAGCAGCCCGCGGACAGGGGCGGACGCCGGGGAGCTGTTTTTT.

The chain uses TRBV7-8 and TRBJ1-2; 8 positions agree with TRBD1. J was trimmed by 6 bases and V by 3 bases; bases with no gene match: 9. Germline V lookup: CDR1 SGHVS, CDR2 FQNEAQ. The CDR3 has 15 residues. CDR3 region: CASSLSPGGSNGYTF. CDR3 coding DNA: TGTGCCAGCAGCTTGTCACCAGGGGGCTCGAATGGCTACACCTTC.

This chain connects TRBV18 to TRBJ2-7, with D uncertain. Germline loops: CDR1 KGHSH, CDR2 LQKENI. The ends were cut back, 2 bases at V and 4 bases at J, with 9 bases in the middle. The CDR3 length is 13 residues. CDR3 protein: CASSPVGSYEQYF. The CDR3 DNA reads TGTGCCAGCTCACCAGTCGGCTCGTACGAGCAGTACTTC.

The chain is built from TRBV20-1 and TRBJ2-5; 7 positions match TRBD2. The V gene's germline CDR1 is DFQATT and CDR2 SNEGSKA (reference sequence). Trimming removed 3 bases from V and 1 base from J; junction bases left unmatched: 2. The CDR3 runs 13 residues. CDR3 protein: CSASGGGQETQYF. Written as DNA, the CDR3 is TGCAGTGCTAGTGGGGGGGGCCAAGAGACCCAGTACTTC.

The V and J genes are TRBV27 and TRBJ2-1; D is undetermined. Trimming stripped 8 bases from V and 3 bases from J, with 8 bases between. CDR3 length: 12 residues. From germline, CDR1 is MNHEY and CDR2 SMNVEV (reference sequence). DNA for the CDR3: TGTGCCAGCGGGTTCATCTACAATGAGCAGTTCTTC. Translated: CASGFIYNEQFF.

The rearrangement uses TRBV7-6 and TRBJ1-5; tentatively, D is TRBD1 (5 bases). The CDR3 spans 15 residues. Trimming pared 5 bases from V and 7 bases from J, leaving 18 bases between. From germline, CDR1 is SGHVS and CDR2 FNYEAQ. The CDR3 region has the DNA TGTGCCAGCAGCCCGGGCGCGGGGACCAGCCAGCCCCAGCATTTT. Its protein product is CASSPGAGTSQPQHF.

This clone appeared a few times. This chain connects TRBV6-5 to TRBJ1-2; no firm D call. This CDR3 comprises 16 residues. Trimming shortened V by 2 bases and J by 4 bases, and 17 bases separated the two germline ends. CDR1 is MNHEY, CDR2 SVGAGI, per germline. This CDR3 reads CASSYDAVGRTYGYTF. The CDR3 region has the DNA TGTGCCAGCAGTTACGATGCAGTGGGCAGAACCTATGGCTACACCTTC.

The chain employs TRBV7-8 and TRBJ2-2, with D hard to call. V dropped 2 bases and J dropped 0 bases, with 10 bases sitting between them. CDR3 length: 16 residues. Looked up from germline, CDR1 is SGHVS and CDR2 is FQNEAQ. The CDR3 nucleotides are TGTGCCAGCAGCTTAACGGGCTTGCCGAACACCGGGGAGCTGTTTTTT. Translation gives CASSLTGLPNTGELFF.

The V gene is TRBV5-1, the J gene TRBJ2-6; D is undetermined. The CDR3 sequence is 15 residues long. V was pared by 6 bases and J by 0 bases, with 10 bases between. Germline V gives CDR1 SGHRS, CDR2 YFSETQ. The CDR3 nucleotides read TGCGCCAGCAAAACCATGAACTCTGGGGCCAACGTCCTGACTTTC. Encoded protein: CASKTMNSGANVLTF.

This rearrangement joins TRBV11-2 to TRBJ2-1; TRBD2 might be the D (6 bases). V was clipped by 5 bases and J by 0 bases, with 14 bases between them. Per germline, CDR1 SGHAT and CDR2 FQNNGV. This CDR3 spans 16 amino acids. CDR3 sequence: CASSQSGSSSYNEQFF. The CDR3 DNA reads TGTGCCAGCAGCCAGAGCGGGTCAAGCTCCTACAATGAGCAGTTCTTC.

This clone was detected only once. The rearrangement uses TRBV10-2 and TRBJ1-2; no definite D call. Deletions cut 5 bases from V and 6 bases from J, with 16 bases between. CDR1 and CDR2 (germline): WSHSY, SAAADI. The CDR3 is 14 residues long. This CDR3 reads CASSRTRHSDGYTF. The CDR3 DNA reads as TGCGCCAGCAGTCGGACCCGACACAGCGATGGCTACACCTTC.

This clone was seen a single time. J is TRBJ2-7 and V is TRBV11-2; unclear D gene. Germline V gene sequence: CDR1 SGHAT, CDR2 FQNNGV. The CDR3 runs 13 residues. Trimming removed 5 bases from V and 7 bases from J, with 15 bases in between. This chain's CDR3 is CASSRVMLGEQYF. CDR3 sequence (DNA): TGTGCCAGCAGCCGTGTAATGTTGGGGGAGCAGTACTTC.

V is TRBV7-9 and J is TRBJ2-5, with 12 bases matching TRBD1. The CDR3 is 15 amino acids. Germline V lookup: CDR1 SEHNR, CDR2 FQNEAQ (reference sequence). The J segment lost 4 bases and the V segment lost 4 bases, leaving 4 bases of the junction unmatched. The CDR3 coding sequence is TGTGCCAGCAGCTCGGGACAGGGGGCAAGAGAGACCCAGTACTTC. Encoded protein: CASSSGQGARETQYF. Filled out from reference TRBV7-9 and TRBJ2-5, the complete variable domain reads DTGVSQNPRHKITKRGQNVTFRCDPISEHNRLYWYRQTLGQGPEFLTYFQNEAQLEKSRLLSDRFSAERPKGSFSTLEIQRTEQGDSAMYLCASSSGQGARETQYFGPGTRLLVL.